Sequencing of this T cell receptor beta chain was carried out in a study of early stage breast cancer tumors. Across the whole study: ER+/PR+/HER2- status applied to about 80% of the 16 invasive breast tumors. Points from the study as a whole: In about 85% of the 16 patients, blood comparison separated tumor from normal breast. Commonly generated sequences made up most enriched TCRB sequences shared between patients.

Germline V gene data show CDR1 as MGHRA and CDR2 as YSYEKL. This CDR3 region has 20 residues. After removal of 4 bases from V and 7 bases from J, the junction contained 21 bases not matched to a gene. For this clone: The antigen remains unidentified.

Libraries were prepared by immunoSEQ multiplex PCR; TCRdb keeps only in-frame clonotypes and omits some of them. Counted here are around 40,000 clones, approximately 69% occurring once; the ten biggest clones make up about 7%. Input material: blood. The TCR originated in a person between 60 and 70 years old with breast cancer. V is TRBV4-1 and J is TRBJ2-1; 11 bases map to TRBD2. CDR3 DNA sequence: TGCGCCAGCAGCCCCGGTAGAAGTAGCGGGAGGGCCGGGTATGGGAATGAGCAGTTCTTC. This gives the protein CASSPGRSSGRAGYGNEQFF.